This T cell receptor (beta chain) originates from a study of blood T cell repertoires in COVID-19. Study information: T cells, B-cell-depleted T cells, or PBMCs supplied cDNA or gDNA.

Trimming shortened V by 5 bases and J by 8 bases, and 9 bases separated the two germline ends. Germline V gene lookup returns CDR1 SGHAT and CDR2 FQNNGV. The CDR3 spans 11 residues. Seattle enrolled patients during active infection and tracked them longitudinally. In the original workflow: Researchers report that nucleated cell counts were estimated from reference gene primer amplification. Method: immunoSEQ multiplex PCR; TCRdb's copy keeps in-frame clones and lacks some. V, J and clone size are taken as reported in that table, and D and trimming were inferred from the DNA itself. The sample lists over 90,000 clones, roughly 87% occurring once.

The origin of this receptor is a woman aged 45-60 years with COVID-19, enrolled during active disease. J is TRBJ1-2 and V is TRBV11-2, with D unresolved. The sequenced material came from peripheral blood. CDR3 region: CASSLRGGYTF. Written as DNA, the CDR3 is TGTGCCAGCAGCCTCCGGGGAGGCTACACCTTC.